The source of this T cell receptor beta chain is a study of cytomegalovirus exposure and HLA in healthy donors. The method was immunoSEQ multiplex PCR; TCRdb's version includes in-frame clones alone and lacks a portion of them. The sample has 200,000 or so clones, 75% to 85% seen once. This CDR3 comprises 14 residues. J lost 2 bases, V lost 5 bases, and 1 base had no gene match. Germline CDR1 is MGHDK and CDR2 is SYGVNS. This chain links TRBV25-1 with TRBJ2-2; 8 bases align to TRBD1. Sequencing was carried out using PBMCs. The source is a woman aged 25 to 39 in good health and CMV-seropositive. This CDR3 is CASSQGANTGELFF. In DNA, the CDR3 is TGTGCCAGCAGTCAGGGGGCCAACACCGGGGAGCTGTTTTTT.